This record covers a single T cell receptor beta chain. The antigen remains undetermined. V was shortened by 1 base and J by 9 bases, with 16 bases between the two germline ends. Germline V lookup: CDR1 SGHAT, CDR2 FQNNGV. The CDR3 is made up of 15 amino acids. Collection of lesional scalp punch biopsies and peripheral blood was performed in alopecia areata patients. The source of the sample is a study of CD8+ T cells in alopecia areata. Across the whole study: The drug, oral tofacitinib, was given to treated patients at 5 to 10 mg twice daily. Study observations and caveats: An increase in clonality over normal scalp was evident in lesional scalp, especially alopecia totalis/universalis.

Investigators isolated RNA and reverse transcribed it into cDNA to act as the sequencing template. The repertoire was sequenced with immunoSEQ multiplex PCR; TCRdb's copy has only in-frame clones and lacks some. The profile shows around 250,000 clones, under 70% of them singletons. This sequence originates from a human donor with alopecia areata. The chain has TRBV11-2 and TRBJ2-1, with D possibly matching TRBD1 (6 bases). The material was CD4+ T cells sorted from blood, obtained at week 0. The CDR3 DNA follows: TGTGCCAGCAGCTTAGTCCTGGGGGCTGGAGGTGAGCAGTTCTTC. Translated, it gives CASSLVLGAGGEQFF.